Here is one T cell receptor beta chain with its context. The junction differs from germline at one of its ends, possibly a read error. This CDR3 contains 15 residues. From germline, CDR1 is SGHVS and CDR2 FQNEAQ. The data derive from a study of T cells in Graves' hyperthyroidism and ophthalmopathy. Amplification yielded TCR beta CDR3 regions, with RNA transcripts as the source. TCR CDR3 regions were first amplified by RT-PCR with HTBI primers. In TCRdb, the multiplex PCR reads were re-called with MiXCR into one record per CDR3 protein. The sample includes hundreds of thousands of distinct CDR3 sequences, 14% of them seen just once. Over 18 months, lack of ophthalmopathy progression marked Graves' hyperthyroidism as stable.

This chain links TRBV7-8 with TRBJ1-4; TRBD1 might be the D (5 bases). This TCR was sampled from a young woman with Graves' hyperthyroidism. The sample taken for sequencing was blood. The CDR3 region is CASSPAGTANEELFF. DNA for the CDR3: TGTGCCAGCAGCCCAGCCGGGACGGCGAATGAAGAACTGTTTTTT.